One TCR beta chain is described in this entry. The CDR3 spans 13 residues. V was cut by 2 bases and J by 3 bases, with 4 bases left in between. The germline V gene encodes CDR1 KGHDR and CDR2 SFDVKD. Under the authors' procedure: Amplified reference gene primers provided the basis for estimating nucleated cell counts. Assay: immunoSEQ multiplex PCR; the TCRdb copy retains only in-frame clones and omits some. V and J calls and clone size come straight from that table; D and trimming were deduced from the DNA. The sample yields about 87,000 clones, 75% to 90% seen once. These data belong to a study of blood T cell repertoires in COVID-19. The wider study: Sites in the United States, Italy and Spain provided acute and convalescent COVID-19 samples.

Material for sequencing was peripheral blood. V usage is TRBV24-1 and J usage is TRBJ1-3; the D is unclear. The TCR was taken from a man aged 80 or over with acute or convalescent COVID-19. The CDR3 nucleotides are TGTGCCACCAGTGATTCTTATGGAAACACCATATATTTT. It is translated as CATSDSYGNTIYF.